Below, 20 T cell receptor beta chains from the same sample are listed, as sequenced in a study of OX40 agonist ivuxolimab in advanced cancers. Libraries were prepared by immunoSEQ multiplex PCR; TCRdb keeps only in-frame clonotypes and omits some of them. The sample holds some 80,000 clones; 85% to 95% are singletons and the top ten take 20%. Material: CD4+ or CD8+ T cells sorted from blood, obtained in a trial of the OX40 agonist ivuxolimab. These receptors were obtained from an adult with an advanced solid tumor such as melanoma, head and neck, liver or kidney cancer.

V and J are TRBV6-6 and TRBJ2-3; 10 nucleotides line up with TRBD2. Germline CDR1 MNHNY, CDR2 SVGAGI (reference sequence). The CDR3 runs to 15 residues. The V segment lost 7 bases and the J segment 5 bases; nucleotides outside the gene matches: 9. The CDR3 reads CASNLIAGGRDTQYF. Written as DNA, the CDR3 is TGTGCCAGCAATCTCATAGCGGGGGGCAGAGATACGCAGTATTTT.

CDR3 sequence reads: CASSISGQQETQYF. The CDR3 DNA is TGTGCCAGCAGCATCTCGGGACAACAGGAGACCCAGTACTTC. The gene calls are TRBV7-9 and TRBJ2-5; D possibly corresponds to TRBD1 (6 bases). The CDR3 runs to 14 residues. Germline CDR1 reads SEHNR; CDR2 reads FQNEAQ (reference sequence). V lost 5 bases, J lost 5 bases, and 15 bases lay in between.

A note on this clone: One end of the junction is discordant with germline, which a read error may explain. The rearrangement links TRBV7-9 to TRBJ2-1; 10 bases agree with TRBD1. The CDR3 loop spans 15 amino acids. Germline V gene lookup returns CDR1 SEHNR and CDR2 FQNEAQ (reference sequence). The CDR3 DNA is TGCGCCAGCAGCCTTTCGGACAGGGGGTACGATGAGCAGTTCTTC. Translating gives CASSLSDRGYDEQFF.

The CDR3 reads CASSGEYNEQFF. DNA of the CDR3: TGTGCCAGCAGTGGAGAGTACAATGAGCAGTTCTTC. The chain couples TRBV27 to TRBJ2-1; D gene unclear. This CDR3 has 12 residues. Germline CDR1 MNHEY, CDR2 SMNVEV (reference sequence). V lost 5 bases, J lost 4 bases, and 6 bases lay in between.

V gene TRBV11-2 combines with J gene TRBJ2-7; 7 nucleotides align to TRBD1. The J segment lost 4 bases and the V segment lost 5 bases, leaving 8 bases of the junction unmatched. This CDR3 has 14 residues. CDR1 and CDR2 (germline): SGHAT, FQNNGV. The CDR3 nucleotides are TGTGCCAGCAGCCGGCCGGGACAGCCTTACGAGCAGTACTTC. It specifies CASSRPGQPYEQYF.

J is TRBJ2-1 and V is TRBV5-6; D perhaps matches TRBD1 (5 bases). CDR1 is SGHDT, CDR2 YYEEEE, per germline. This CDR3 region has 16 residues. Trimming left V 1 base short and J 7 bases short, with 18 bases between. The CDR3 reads CASSLPVGVRGNEQFF. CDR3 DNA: TGTGCCAGCAGCTTGCCAGTAGGGGTTAGGGGAAATGAGCAGTTCTTC.

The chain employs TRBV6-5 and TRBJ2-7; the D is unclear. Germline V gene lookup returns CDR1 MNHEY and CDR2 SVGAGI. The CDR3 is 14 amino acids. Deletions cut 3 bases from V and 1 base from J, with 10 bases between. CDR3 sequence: CASSYEVKSYEQYF. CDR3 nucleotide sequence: TGTGCCAGCAGTTATGAGGTCAAATCCTACGAGCAGTACTTC.

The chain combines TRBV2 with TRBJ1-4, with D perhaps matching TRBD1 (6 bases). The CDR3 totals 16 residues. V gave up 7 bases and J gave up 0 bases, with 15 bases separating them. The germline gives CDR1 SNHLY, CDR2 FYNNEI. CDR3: CASTDSPAATNEKLFF. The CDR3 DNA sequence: TGTGCCAGCACGGACAGCCCAGCCGCAACTAATGAAAAACTGTTTTTT. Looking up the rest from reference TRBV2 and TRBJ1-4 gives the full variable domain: EPEVTQTPSHQVTQMGQEVILRCVPISNHLYFYWYRQILGQKVEFLVSFYNNEISEKSEIFDDQFSVERPDGSNFTLKIRSTKLEDSAMYFCASTDSPAATNEKLFFGSGTQLSVL.

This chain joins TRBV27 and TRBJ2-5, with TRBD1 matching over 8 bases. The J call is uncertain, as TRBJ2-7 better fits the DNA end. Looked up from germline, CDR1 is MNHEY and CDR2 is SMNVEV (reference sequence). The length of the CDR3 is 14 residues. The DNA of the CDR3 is TGTGCCAGCAGTTTGACAGGGGCCCCCTACGAGCAGTACTTC. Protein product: CASSLTGAPYEQYF.

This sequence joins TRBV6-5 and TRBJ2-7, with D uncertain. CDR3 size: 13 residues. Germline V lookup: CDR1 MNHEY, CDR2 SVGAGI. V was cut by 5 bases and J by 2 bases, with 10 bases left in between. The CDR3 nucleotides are TGTGCCAGCAGTGCCACTGATACCTACGAGCAGTACTTC. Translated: CASSATDTYEQYF.

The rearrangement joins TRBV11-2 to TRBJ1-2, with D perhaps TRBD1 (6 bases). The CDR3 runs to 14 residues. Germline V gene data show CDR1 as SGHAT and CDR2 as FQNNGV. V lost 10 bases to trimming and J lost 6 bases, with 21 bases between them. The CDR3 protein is CAIGMRGGADGYTF. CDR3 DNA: TGTGCCATCGGTATGCGGGGGGGCGCGGATGGCTACACCTTC.

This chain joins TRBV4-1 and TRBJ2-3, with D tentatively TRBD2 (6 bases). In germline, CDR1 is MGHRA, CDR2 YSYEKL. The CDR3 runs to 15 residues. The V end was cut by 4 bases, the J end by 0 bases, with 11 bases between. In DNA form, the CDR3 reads TGCGCCAGCAGCCTATCGACTAGTAGCACAGATACGCAGTATTTT. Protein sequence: CASSLSTSSTDTQYF.

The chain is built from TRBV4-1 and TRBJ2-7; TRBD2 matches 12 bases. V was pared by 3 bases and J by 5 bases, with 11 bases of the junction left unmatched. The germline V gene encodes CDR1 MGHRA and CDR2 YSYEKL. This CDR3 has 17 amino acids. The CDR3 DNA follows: TGCGCCAGCAGCCAGGGCGCTAGCGGGAGGGCCACGGACGAGCAGTACTTC. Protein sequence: CASSQGASGRATDEQYF.

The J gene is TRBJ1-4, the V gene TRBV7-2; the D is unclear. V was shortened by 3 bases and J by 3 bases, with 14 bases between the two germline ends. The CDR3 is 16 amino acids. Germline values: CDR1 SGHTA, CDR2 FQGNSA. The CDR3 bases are TGTGCCAGCAGCTTGAGACCCGAAGGTGCTAATGAAAAACTGTTTTTT. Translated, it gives CASSLRPEGANEKLFF.

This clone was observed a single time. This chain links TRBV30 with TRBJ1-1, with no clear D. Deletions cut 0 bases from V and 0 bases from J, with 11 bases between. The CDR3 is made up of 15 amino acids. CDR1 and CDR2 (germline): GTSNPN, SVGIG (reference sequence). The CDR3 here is CAWSVEETLNTEAFF. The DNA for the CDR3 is TGTGCCTGGAGTGTTGAGGAGACTTTGAACACTGAAGCTTTCTTT.

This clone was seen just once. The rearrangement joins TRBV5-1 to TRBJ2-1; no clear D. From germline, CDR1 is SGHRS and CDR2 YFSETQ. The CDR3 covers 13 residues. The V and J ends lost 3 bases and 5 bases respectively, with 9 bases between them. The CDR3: CASSYKNNNEQFF. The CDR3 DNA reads TGCGCCAGCAGCTATAAAAACAACAATGAGCAGTTCTTC.

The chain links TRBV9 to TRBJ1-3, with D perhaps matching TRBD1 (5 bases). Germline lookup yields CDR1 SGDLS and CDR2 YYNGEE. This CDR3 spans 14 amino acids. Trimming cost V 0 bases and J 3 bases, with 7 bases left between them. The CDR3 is CASSVAGGGNTIYF. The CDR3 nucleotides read TGTGCCAGCAGCGTAGCGGGGGGTGGAAACACCATATATTTT.

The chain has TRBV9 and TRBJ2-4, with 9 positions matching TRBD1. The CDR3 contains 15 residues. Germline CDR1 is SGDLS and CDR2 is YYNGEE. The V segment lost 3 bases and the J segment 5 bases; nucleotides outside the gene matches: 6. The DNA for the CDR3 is TGTGCCAGCAGCGACGGGACAGGGTGGGAAAACATTCAGTACTTC. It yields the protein CASSDGTGWENIQYF.

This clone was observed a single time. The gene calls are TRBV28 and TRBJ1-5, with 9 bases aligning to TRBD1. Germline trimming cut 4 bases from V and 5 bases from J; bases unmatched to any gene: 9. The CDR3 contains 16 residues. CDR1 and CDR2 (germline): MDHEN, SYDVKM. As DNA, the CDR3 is TGTGCCAGCAGTTCATACCCGACAGGGGGTTATCAGCCCCAGCATTTT. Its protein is CASSSYPTGGYQPQHF.

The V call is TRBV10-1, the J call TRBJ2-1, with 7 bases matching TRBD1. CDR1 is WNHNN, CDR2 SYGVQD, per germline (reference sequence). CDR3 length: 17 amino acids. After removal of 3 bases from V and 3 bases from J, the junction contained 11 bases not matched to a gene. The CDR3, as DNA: TGCGCCAGCAGTGAAGGGGGCAGGCCAGATTACTACAATGAGCAGTTCTTC. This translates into CASSEGGRPDYYNEQFF.